These 3 T cell receptor beta chains were all obtained from the same sample, sequenced in a study of early T cells in non-severe SARS-CoV-2 infection. TCRdb processed the 5' RACE reads anew with MiXCR; each CDR3 protein has one entry. The sample has 84,000 or so distinct CDR3 sequences, about 12% seen once. The sequencing input was whole blood. All receptors come from an adult who was a healthcare worker with PCR-confirmed SARS-CoV-2 infection or an uninfected control (not recorded which).

This clonotype was counted ten times or more. The V gene is TRBV18, the J gene TRBJ1-2, with TRBD1 as a possible D gene (6 bases). Germline CDR1 reads KGHSH; CDR2 reads LQKENI. This CDR3 comprises 16 residues. V shed 4 bases and J shed 3 bases, with 18 bases lying between them. CDR3 protein: CASSQGLQGLDYGYTF. The CDR3 DNA reads as TGTGCCAGCTCACAGGGGCTACAGGGACTGGACTATGGCTACACCTTC.

This clonotype has only a few counts. The gene calls are TRBV10-1 and TRBJ2-5; D uncertain. This CDR3 contains 13 residues. Trimming cost V 0 bases and J 6 bases, with 8 bases left between them. Germline V gives CDR1 WNHNN, CDR2 SYGVQD (reference sequence). Written as DNA, the CDR3 is TGCGCCAGCAGTGAGTCGTTGACAAAGACCCAGTACTTC. Its translation: CASSESLTKTQYF.

This clonotype was counted only a few times. The chain has TRBV6-2 or TRBV6-3 and TRBJ2-7; D tentatively fits TRBD1 or TRBD2 (5 bases each). Trimming removed 5 bases at V and 4 bases at J, with 27 bases between. CDR1 and CDR2 (germline): MNHEY, SVGEGT. This CDR3 is built from 18 residues. CDR3 in DNA: TGTGCCAGCAGTGTCACCAATCGGGACCCTGTAGAATCATACGAGCAGTACTTC. It is translated as CASSVTNRDPVESYEQYF.